Listed below are T cell receptor beta chains from one sample, sequenced in a study of T-cell memory formation after mild COVID-19. One entry per CDR3 protein results from TCRdb running MiXCR on the 5' RACE reads. This sample yields fewer than 250,000 distinct CDR3 sequences, of which approximately 20% are seen a single time; 2% to 3% belongs to the top ten. Material: PBMCs or a T cell subset sorted from them (not recorded which). These receptors all come from an adult woman who had mild COVID-19 (a few samples of this study predate the infection). Cell type and time point are not known. Each CDR3 is given with its conserved first and last residue. Fields, in order: J gene, D gene, V gene, clone size, CDR3 DNA, CDR3 protein. A D gene is named only where the DNA matches it firmly. Clone size is stated in some rows and not others, as once, few, many or a class when expanded.

TRBJ2-6,.,TRBV7-9,.,TGTGCGGTAGCGTCTGGGGCCAACGTCCTGACTTTC,CAVASGANVLTF
TRBJ1-5,.,TRBV7-9,many,TGTGCCAGCAGCCGAGGAGGTAGCAATCAGCCCCAGCATTTT,CASSRGGSNQPQHF
TRBJ2-5,TRBD1,TRBV5-1,.,TGCGCCAGCAGCCTAGGGACAGGGCAGGGGACCCAGTACTTC,CASSLGTGQGTQYF
TRBJ2-1,TRBD1,TRBV12-3/TRBV12-4,few,TGTGCCAGCAGACTCCGACAGGGTAAGGGGGTTGAGCAGTTCTTC,CASRLRQGKGVEQFF
TRBJ1-2,TRBD1,TRBV4-1,few,TGCGCCAGCAGCCAAGAGGGACAGGGGAGTAACTATGGCTACACCTTC,CASSQEGQGSNYGYTF
TRBJ1-2,.,TRBV19,.,TGTGCCAGTAGTATTTTTGGGGGCAAGTATGGCTACACCTTC,CASSIFGGKYGYTF
TRBJ2-1,.,TRBV7-2,.,TGTGCCAGCAGCTTAGCCGCCAGGTCCTACAATGAGCAGTTCTTC,CASSLAARSYNEQFF
TRBJ2-3,TRBD2,TRBV27,.,TGTGCCAGCAGTTCCGTACTAGCGGGGGGTCTTGATACGCAGTATTTT,CASSSVLAGGLDTQYF
TRBJ1-2,.,TRBV5-1,.,TGCGCCAGCAGCTTGTCACAGGTCAACCCCCATGGCTACACCTTC,CASSLSQVNPHGYTF
TRBJ2-1,.,TRBV6-5,few,TGTGCCACGAGAAGGGAATCCTACAATGAGCAGTTCTTC,CATRRESYNEQFF
TRBJ2-7,.,TRBV4-1,few,TGCGCCAGCAGCCTTAGCGCCCTCGAATACGAGCAGTACTTC,CASSLSALEYEQYF
TRBJ2-5,.,TRBV5-1,.,TGCGCCAGCAGCTTGTTGGGTGGACAAGAGACCCAGTACTTC,CASSLLGGQETQYF
TRBJ2-2,TRBD1,TRBV12-3/TRBV12-4,once,TGTGCCAGCAGTTTGAGCCAACAGGGGACCGGGGAGCTGTTTTTT,CASSLSQQGTGELFF
TRBJ2-1,TRBD2,TRBV12-3/TRBV12-4,few,TGTGCCAGCAGTCTTGGACTAGCGGGGGGGCCAACCCTACTCTTC,CASSLGLAGGPTLLF
TRBJ2-7,TRBD1,TRBV29-1,.,TGCAGCGTTGCTGGGACAGGGGTCTTGGTCTCCTACGAGCAGTACTTC,CSVAGTGVLVSYEQYF
TRBJ1-1,TRBD1,TRBV19,.,TGTGCCAGTAGTATACAGGGGGGGAACACTGAAGCTTTCTTT,CASSIQGGNTEAFF
TRBJ1-2,.,TRBV9,.,TGTGCCAGCAAAGGACGAGACTATGGCTACACCTTC,CASKGRDYGYTF
TRBJ1-5,.,TRBV7-2,few,TGTGCCAGCAGCTCAACTGTCTGGGGGCAGCCCCAGCATTTT,CASSSTVWGQPQHF
TRBJ2-1,.,TRBV6-2/TRBV6-3,few,TGTGCCAGCAGTTACTCGATTTGGCCCCTCAATGAGCAGTTCTTC,CASSYSIWPLNEQFF
TRBJ1-4,.,TRBV3-1,few,TGTGCCAGCAGCCAAGCAGCGACTAATGAAAAACTGTTTTTT,CASSQAATNEKLFF
TRBJ2-2,TRBD1,TRBV24-1,few,TGTGCCACCAGTACTCCCGGGACAGGGCAACCCGGGGAGCTGTTTTTT,CATSTPGTGQPGELFF
TRBJ1-1,.,TRBV21-1,.,TGTGCAACCCACACTCGCCGCTTGCTTTTTGAAGCTTTCTTT,CATHTRRLLFEAFF
TRBJ1-1,.,TRBV27,few,TGTGCCAGCAGTCGCCCTGGCGGCCAGGGGAACACTGAAGCTTTCTTT,CASSRPGGQGNTEAFF
TRBJ2-3,.,TRBV7-6,few,TGTGCCAGCAGCTTAGATAATACGGATACGCAGTATTTT,CASSLDNTDTQYF
TRBJ2-1,.,TRBV4-2,.,TGTGCCAGCAGCCGGGGGGACAACCCCTACAATGAGCAGTTCTTC,CASSRGDNPYNEQFF